This is a list of T cell receptor beta chains from one sample in a study of T cell responses to AZD1222 COVID-19 vaccine. Sequencing was performed with immunoSEQ multiplex PCR; in TCRdb, only in-frame clones are kept and a portion is missing. The sample records some 100,000 clones, approximately 90% being singletons. Sequencing used peripheral blood, obtained 28 days after the second AZD1222 dose. These receptors were taken from an adult who received the AZD1222 COVID-19 vaccine. Both conserved end residues are part of each CDR3. The order of the fields is D gene, clone size, J gene, CDR3 length, V gene, CDR3 DNA, CDR3 protein. A D gene is named only where the DNA matches it firmly. Only some rows state a clone size, as once, few, many or a class for expanded clones.

>.|.|TRBJ2-2|14|TRBV21-1
TGTGCCAGCAGCCCTTCGGAGGCGGGCGGGGAGCTGTTTTTT
CASSPSEAGGELFF
>.|.|TRBJ2-7|13|TRBV7-9
TGTGCCAGCAGACAAGCTACAGCACGGGAGCAGTACTTC
CASRQATAREQYF
>.|.|TRBJ2-3|14|TRBV9
TGTGCCAGCAGCGTTAGGGGGGGCGCAGATACGCAGTATTTT
CASSVRGGADTQYF
>.|.|TRBJ1-2|15|TRBV6-2/TRBV6-3
TGTGCCAGCAGTTACTCGATCTCGGGGAACTATGGCTACACCTTC
CASSYSISGNYGYTF
>TRBD2|.|TRBJ2-5|14|TRBV3-1/TRBV3-2
TGTGCCAGCAGCCAAGGCGCGGGGGGAGAGACCCAGTACTTC
CASSQGAGGETQYF
>.|.|TRBJ1-4|13|TRBV7-2
TGTGCCAGCAGCCTTGGACGGACTGAAAAACTGTTTTTT
CASSLGRTEKLFF
>TRBD1|.|TRBJ1-2|14|TRBV5-4
TGTGCCACCTCCGGGACAGGGCCATCCTATGGCTACACCTTC
CATSGTGPSYGYTF
>.|.|TRBJ1-1|13|TRBV6-5
TGTGCCAGCAGTCTCTACAGGGACTCTGAAGCTTTCTTT
CASSLYRDSEAFF
>TRBD1|.|TRBJ1-1|14|TRBV5-5
TGTGCCAGCAGCTTGACAGGGGGGGACACTGAAGCTTTCTTT
CASSLTGGDTEAFF
>TRBD1|.|TRBJ2-3|17|TRBV7-8
TGTGCCAGCAGCCGTCTACCAGGACAGGAGAACACAGATACGCAGTATTTT
CASSRLPGQENTDTQYF
>.|.|TRBJ1-2|16|TRBV7-2
TGTGCCAGCAGCTTCTCAGGTGCACAGGGTAACTATGGCTACACCTTC
CASSFSGAQGNYGYTF
>.|.|TRBJ2-7|14|TRBV28
TGTGCCAGCAGTTTATCTCTCCCCGCCTACGAGCAGTACTTC
CASSLSLPAYEQYF
>TRBD1|once|TRBJ1-1|15|TRBV19
TGTGCCAGTAGTATGACAGGGGGCGGTGGCACTGAAGCTTTCTTT
CASSMTGGGGTEAFF
>TRBD1|.|TRBJ1-2|15|TRBV28
TGTGCCAGCACCACCCCTCGGACAGGTTCCTATGGCTACACCTTC
CASTTPRTGSYGYTF
>.|.|TRBJ2-5|14|TRBV10-3
TGTGCCATCAGTGAGTCATATGGCCAAGAGACCCAGTACTTC
CAISESYGQETQYF
>.|.|TRBJ2-2|13|TRBV25-1
TGTGCCAGCAGTGTCAGGAACACCGGGGAGCTGTTTTTT
CASSVRNTGELFF
>.|once|TRBJ1-2|14|TRBV15
TGTGCCACCCGCGATATGGGGCGCCTCGGGGGCTACACCTTC
CATRDMGRLGGYTF
>TRBD1|.|TRBJ2-1|15|TRBV7-9
TGTGCCAGCAGCTTAGTGACAGGGAAGGCAGGTGAGCAGTTCTTC
CASSLVTGKAGEQFF
>.|.|TRBJ1-2|16|TRBV6-2/TRBV6-3
TGTGCCAGCAGCCTCCGGGACACCCGACAAGGGTATGGCTACACCTTC
CASSLRDTRQGYGYTF
>TRBD2|.|TRBJ2-3|17|TRBV7-2
TGTGCCAGCAGCTTAGCGCCAGCGGGAACTGGCACAGATACGCAGTATTTT
CASSLAPAGTGTDTQYF
>.|.|TRBJ1-3|17|TRBV10-1
TGCGCCAGCAGTGAGTCTCACAGCCGAGCCCTTCAAAACACCATATATTTT
CASSESHSRALQNTIYF
>.|once|TRBJ1-3|16|TRBV27
TGTGCCAGCAGTCCCGCCGGTCTAGCCTCTGGAAACACCATATATTTT
CASSPAGLASGNTIYF
>TRBD1|.|TRBJ1-2|13|TRBV27
TGTGCCAGCAGGAGGACAGGGATGGGTGGCTACACCTTC
CASRRTGMGGYTF
>.|.|TRBJ2-6|17|TRBV4-2
TGTGCCAGCAGCCAAACGACTACCAGCTCTGGGGCCAACGTCCTGACTTTC
CASSQTTTSSGANVLTF
>TRBD1|once|TRBJ1-5|16|TRBV19
TGTGCCAGTAGTATCAAAGGACAGGGACGGAATCAGCCCCAGCATTTT
CASSIKGQGRNQPQHF
>.|.|TRBJ2-1|17|TRBV19
TGTGCCAGTAGCCTTAGCGGATCCGGGAGCTCCTACAATGAGCAGTTCTTC
CASSLSGSGSSYNEQFF
>.|.|TRBJ1-2|13|TRBV6-5
TGTGCCAGCAGGCGCCCTCTCGGGGATGGCTACACCTTC
CASRRPLGDGYTF
>.|.|TRBJ1-1|16|TRBV7-6
TGTGCCAGCAGCTTAGGGGGCAGAGTAAAGAACACTGAAGCTTTCTTT
CASSLGGRVKNTEAFF
>.|.|TRBJ1-1|16|TRBV28
TGTGCCAGCAGTTCCTCCCCCCTATGGGGGGAAGGTGAAGCTTTCTTT
CASSSSPLWGEGEAFF
>.|.|TRBJ1-3|14|TRBV6-5
TGTGCCAGCAGGAGGGAGGGGGGCAGCAACACCATATATTTT
CASRREGGSNTIYF
>.|.|TRBJ2-1|11|TRBV30
TGTGCCTGGAGTATGATGGCAGAGCAGTTCTTC
CAWSMMAEQFF
>.|.|TRBJ2-3|13|TRBV12-3/TRBV12-4
TGTGCCAGCAGTTTACGGGGCACAGATACGCAGTATTTT
CASSLRGTDTQYF
>TRBD2|.|TRBJ2-1|13|TRBV29-1
TGCAGCGCCGGACTAGCGTCCCACAATGAGCAGTTCTTC
CSAGLASHNEQFF
>TRBD1|.|TRBJ1-2|16|TRBV30
TGTGCCTGGAGTTACGATTCGGTAGGGACAGCGGGTGGCTACACCTTC
CAWSYDSVGTAGGYTF
>.|.|TRBJ2-1|15|TRBV5-1
TGCGCCAGCAGCTTGGCGCAGGGCCCGGGAGATGAGCAGTTCTTC
CASSLAQGPGDEQFF
>TRBD1|.|TRBJ1-2|14|TRBV6-1
TGTGCCAGCAGTGAAGCGGACAGGGACTATGGCTACACCTTC
CASSEADRDYGYTF
>TRBD1|.|TRBJ1-1|16|TRBV4-1
TGCGCCAGCAGCCAAGGTTGGGGCCAGGGGGACACTGAAGCTTTCTTT
CASSQGWGQGDTEAFF
>.|.|TRBJ2-6|13|TRBV5-4
TGTGCCAGCAGCTTCGGTGGGGCCAACGTCCTGACTTTC
CASSFGGANVLTF
>TRBD1|.|TRBJ2-7|15|TRBV3-1/TRBV3-2
TGTGCCAGCAGCCAGGCCGGGACAGGGGGCTTCGAGCAGTACTTC
CASSQAGTGGFEQYF
>TRBD2|.|TRBJ2-5|16|TRBV7-2
TGTGCCAGCAGCCCTGGACTAGCGGGGGGGCAAGAGACCCAGTACTTC
CASSPGLAGGQETQYF
>.|.|TRBJ1-1|17|TRBV21-1
TGTGCCAGCAGCAAAGATCCCCTTTTGACGGGGAACCGTGAAGCTTTCTTT
CASSKDPLLTGNREAFF
>.|.|TRBJ1-2|13|TRBV28
TGTGCCAGCAGACGCTTTACTAACTATGGCTACACCTTC
CASRRFTNYGYTF
>TRBD2|.|TRBJ2-7|18|TRBV5-8
TGTGCCAGCAGCCTAACCCCGGGACTAGCGGGGATAACCTACGAGCAGTACTTC
CASSLTPGLAGITYEQYF
>.|.|TRBJ1-1|12|TRBV19
TGTGCCAGTAGTATGATGGACACTGAAGCTTTCTTT
CASSMMDTEAFF
>.|once|TRBJ1-5|13|TRBV18
TGTGCCAGCTCACCATGGGAGGATCAGCCCCAGCATTTT
CASSPWEDQPQHF